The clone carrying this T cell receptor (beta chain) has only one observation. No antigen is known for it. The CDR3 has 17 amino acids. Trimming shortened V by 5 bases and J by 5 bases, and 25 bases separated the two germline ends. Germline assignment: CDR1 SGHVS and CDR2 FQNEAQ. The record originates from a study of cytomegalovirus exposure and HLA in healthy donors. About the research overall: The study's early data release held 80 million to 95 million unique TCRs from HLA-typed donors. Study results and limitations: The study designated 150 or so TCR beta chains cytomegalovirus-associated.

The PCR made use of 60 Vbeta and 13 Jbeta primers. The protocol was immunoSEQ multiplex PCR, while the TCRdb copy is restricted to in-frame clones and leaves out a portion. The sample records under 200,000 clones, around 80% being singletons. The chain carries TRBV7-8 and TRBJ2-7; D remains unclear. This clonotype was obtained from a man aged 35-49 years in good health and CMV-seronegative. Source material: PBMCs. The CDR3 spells CASSLPGKETTTDEQYF. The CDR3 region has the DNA TGTGCCAGCAGCCTTCCCGGCAAGGAAACTACTACGGACGAGCAGTACTTC.